This paragraph covers one TCR beta chain sequence. Its antigen has not been determined. One base away there is no much larger clone; base qualities are not given. Using the deep immunoSEQ assay, multiplex PCR amplified TCR CDR3 regions from genomic DNA. Extracted genomic DNA from each cell subset was distributed evenly across all wells of several immunoSEQ 96-well plates, and each plate was treated as a replicate. Each replicate PCR for sorted subsets received roughly 0.2 ug genomic DNA, equal to roughly 30,000 T cell genomes. The purified libraries were quantified using a Qubit 3.0 fluorometer, sized with a Bioanalyzer 2100, and then quantified again using the KAPA Library Quantification kit. Every immunoSEQ 96-well plate was sequenced on a dedicated single-read 150-cycle Illumina NextSeq 550 flow cell. Per the source publication's procedure: Because the immunoSEQ output held only junctional sequences and lacked quality scores, the filtering could not match the filtering applied to full-length reads. To assign V/J genes and CDR3, sequences were annotated against IMGT germline references using PyIR, a Python wrapper for IgBLAST v1.9. Any read was removed if the V/J assignment was weak (E-value above 1e-6), the CDR3 was missing, or the read contained stop codons, out-of-frame junctions, or ambiguous translated residues. A V3J clonotype was defined by an identical inferred V gene, J gene, and CDR3 amino acid sequence. To compute the percentage overlap between repertoires, the number of shared unique clonotypes was divided by the size of the smaller repertoire. RTK rarefaction, the Chao1 estimator, and Recon v2.1 estimates of unobserved clonotypes were used to assess repertoire richness. Generation probabilities were computed with OLGA for all TCRbeta clonotypes obtained by the gDNA method from four donors. As stored in TCRdb, this immuneACCESS dataset retains in-frame rearrangements with V and J assigned. A fraction of the clones does not appear; measured against another copy, unresolved V genes explain less than half of the discrepancy, and the remainder lacks a known reason. Clone size and the V and J calls come from that table; the DNA yielded D and trimming. This sample is represented by 550,000 to 850,000 clones; roughly 72% of them were singletons. Together, the top ten hold less than 2% of the sample.

Healthy HIV-negative adults with no recently reported acute infections or vaccinations were included as donors. All donors were Caucasian adults living in Nashville, Tennessee, USA. CD4+ T cells were enriched by magnetic negative selection; naive cells were then positively selected on CD45RA, and the negative fraction formed the memory subset. After blood collection by leukapheresis, PBMCs were isolated using Ficoll-Histopaque density gradient centrifugation and then cryopreserved in the vapor phase of liquid nitrogen. Analytical flow cytometry was used to check the purity and quantity of each magnetically sorted T cell population. Genomic DNA was isolated from each sorted fraction and quantified by UV absorbance on a Nanodrop 2000c. From the germline V gene, CDR1 is SGHAT and CDR2 is FQNNGV. The CDR3 measures 16 amino acids from cysteine to phenylalanine. Just CDR3 DNA is preserved here, 48 bases in frame from base 1. The V end loses 6 bases and the J end loses 6 bases, and a stretch of 21 bases separates them.

This sample stems from a study of shared clonotypes between healthy human individuals (TCRdb year 2020). Some background on the complete study: Three men and two women, aged 18 to 49 years, made up the cohort. For each donor, CD4 naive and CD4 memory were each run on three plates, CD8 naive on two plates, and CD8 memory on one plate. Blood TCR repertoires of a handful of healthy adults were deeply sequenced to estimate repertoire size and the extent of clonotype sharing between individuals. To increase sequencing depth and limit assay-specific biases, different laboratories used diverse techniques to prepare libraries and sequence TCR repertoires. Per donor, leukapheresis produced somewhere between about 0.94 and 9.5 billion PBMCs.

What the study reported, not specific to this receptor: Because the study included only a small number of donors, the genetic and exposure-history diversity represented was limited. Larger estimated clonotype richness was generally found for naive subsets than for memory subsets. Sharing across several donors was observed for about 5% of naive CD4, 3% to 3.5% of naive CD8, 2% to 2.5% of memory CD4, and less than 0.45% of memory CD8 clonotypes. Only blood was sampled, and tissue TCR repertoires likely differ from those in blood. Based on pairwise subsampling, the degree of clonotype sharing among donors was expected to be affected by sequencing depth. Even with the large sequencing depth, rarefaction of the sorted-subset datasets indicated that sequencing was incomplete. Clonotypes shared by all four sorted-subset donors showed higher generation probabilities than non-shared clonotypes.

The chain links TRBV11-2 with TRBJ2-1; matching of 5 bases hints at TRBD1 as the D gene. Material for sequencing was memory CD4+ T cells sorted from blood. The cell subset or site label for this specimen denotes: CD45RA-negative fraction. This clonotype originated in a woman younger than 45 in good health. The DNA sequence is given as TGTGCCAGCAGATCGCTGCTGCGGACACAACTCAATGAGCAGTTCTTC. Its protein product is CASRSLLRTQLNEQFF.